The sequence of this T cell receptor (beta chain) was determined in a study of T cell responses to AZD1222 COVID-19 vaccine. Findings and caveats of the study: Clonal diversity may have been underestimated, and the donors were mostly white British, with more females than males.

To note about this clone: Its antigen is not identified.

Germline CDR1 reads SGDLS; CDR2 reads YYNGEE. The CDR3 spans 15 residues. V dropped 0 bases and J dropped 10; count of bases not matched to a gene: 10. Measured with immunoSEQ multiplex PCR; TCRdb has only the in-frame clones, and not every one. The profile covers 150,000 or so clones, with 85% to 95% appearing a single time and roughly 2% taken by the ten largest. The specimen comprised peripheral blood, sampled on day 0 of AZD1222 vaccination. This receptor was identified in an adult in good health. V gene TRBV9 combines with J gene TRBJ2-1; 7 bases align to TRBD1. In nucleotides, the CDR3 is TGTGCCAGCAGCGTAGACAGGGGTGGAGGCAGAGAGCAGTTCTTC. Translation: CASSVDRGGGREQFF.